This T cell receptor (beta chain) stems from a study of T cell repertoires in cytomegalovirus infection. Study details: Well-studied HLA-B-restricted epitopes and recently identified HLA-C-restricted epitopes of CMV were both used in the study. Public TCR beta signatures indicated both CMV infection and matching HLA type. Notes on the study in general: CMV-specific TCR beta clonotypes restricted by HLA-C were the ones dominating the ex vivo response.

MiXCR was run by TCRdb on the reads, yielding one entry per CDR3 protein. Of 650,000 to 900,000 distinct CDR3 sequences detected, under 35% appear once; the ten largest clones hold 13%. This clonotype was observed a few times. Its antigen remains unidentified. Germline CDR1 reads MNHEY; CDR2 reads SMNVEV (reference sequence). CDR3 length equals 13 residues. The V end was cut by 4 bases, the J end by 3 bases, with 9 bases between. V is TRBV27 and J is TRBJ1-2; TRBD1 is a possible D gene (5 bases). Specimen: cultured CD8+ T cells from PBMCs, collected from culture after CMV antigen stimulation. The source is a human donor in good health (CMV status not recorded). Some clones in this sample may be carry-over from other donors' samples. CDR3 nucleotides: TGTGCCAGCAGTTCCGAGACAGACTATGGCTACACCTTC. This sequence encodes CASSSETDYGYTF.